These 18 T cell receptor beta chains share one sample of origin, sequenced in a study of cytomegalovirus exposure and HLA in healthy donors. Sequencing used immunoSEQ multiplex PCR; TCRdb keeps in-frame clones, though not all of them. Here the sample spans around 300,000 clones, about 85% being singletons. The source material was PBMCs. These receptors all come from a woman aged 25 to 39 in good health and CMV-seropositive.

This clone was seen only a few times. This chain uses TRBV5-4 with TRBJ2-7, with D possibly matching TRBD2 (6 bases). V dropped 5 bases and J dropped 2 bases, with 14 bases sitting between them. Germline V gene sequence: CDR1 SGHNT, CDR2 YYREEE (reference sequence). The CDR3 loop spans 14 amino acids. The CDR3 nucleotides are TGTGCCAGCAGTAACGGAGGGGCTACCTACGAGCAGTACTTC. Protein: CASSNGGATYEQYF.

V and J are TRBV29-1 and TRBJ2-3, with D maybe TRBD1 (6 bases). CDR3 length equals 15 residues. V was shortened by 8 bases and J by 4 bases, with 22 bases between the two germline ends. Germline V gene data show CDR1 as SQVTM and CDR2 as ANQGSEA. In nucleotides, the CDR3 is TGCAGCCCCAAACAACTAGGGGGTATGGCAGATACGCAGTATTTT. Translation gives CSPKQLGGMADTQYF.

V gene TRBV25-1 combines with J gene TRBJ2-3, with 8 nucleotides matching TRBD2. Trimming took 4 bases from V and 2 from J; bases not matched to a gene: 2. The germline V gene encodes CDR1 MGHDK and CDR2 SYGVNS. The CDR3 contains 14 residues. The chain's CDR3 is CASSVGLATDTQYF. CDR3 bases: TGTGCCAGCAGTGTCGGACTAGCCACAGATACGCAGTATTTT.

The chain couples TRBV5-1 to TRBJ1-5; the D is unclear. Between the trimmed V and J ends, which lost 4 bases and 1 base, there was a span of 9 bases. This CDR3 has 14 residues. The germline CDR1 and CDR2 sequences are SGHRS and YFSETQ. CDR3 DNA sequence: TGCGCCAGCAGCCCACAACCGAGCAATCAGCCCCAGCATTTT. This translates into CASSPQPSNQPQHF.

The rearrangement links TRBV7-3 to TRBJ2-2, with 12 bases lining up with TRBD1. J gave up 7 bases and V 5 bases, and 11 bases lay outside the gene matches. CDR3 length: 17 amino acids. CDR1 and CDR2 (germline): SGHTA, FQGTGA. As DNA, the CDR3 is TGTGCCAGCAGCCAACGTCCCGGGACAGGGGGCAGCGGGGAGCTGTTTTTT. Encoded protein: CASSQRPGTGGSGELFF.

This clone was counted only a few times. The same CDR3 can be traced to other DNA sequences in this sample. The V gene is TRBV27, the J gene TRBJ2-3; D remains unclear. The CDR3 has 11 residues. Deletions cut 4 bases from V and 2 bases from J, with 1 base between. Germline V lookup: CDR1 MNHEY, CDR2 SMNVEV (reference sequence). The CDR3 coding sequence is TGTGCCAGCAGTTCCACAGATACGCAGTATTTT. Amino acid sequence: CASSSTDTQYF.

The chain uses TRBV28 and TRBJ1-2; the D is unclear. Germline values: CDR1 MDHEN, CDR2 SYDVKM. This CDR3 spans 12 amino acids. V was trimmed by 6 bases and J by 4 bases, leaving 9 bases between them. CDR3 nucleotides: TGTGCCAGCAGACCCGTACTCTATGGCTACACCTTC. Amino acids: CASRPVLYGYTF.

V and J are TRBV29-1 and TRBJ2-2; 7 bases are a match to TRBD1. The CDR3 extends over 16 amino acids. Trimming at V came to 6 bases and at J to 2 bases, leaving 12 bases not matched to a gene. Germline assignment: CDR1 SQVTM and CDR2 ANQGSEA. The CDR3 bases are TGCAGCGTCCGATCCGGGACAGCCGACAACACCGGGGAGCTGTTTTTT. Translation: CSVRSGTADNTGELFF.

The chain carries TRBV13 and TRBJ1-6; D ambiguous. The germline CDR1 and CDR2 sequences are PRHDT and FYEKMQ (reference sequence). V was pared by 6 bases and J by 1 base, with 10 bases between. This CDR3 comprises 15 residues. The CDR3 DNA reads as TGTGCCAGCAGTCTAGGCCCTTCCTATAATTCACCCCTCCACTTT. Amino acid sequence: CASSLGPSYNSPLHF.

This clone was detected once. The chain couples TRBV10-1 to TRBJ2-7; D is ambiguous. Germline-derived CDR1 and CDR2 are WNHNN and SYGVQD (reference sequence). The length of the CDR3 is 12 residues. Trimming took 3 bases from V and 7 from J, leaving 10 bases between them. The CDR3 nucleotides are TGCGCCAGCAGTGAACAAGGCTGGGAGCAGTACTTC. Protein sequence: CASSEQGWEQYF.

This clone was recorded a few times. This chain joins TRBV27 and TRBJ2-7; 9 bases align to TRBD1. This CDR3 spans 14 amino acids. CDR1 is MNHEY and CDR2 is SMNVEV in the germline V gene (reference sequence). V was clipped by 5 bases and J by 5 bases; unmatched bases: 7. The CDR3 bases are TGTGCCAGCAGTCCCGGACAGGGGTCGAACGAGCAGTACTTC. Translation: CASSPGQGSNEQYF.

The CDR3 region has the DNA TGTGCCAGTATGACCGGGGTGGAACTGTTTTTT. It translates to CASMTGVELFF. This chain connects TRBV19 to TRBJ1-4; D is undetermined. The CDR3 runs to 11 residues. V lost 7 bases and J 12 bases, leaving 12 bases between the germline ends. Germline CDR1 reads LNHDA; CDR2 reads SQIVND (reference sequence).

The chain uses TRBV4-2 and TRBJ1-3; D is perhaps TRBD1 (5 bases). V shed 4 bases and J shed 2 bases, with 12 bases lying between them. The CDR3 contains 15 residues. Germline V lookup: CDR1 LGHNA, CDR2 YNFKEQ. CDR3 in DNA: TGTGCCAGCAGCCGCGAGATGGGGGCTGGAAACACCATATATTTT. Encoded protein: CASSREMGAGNTIYF.

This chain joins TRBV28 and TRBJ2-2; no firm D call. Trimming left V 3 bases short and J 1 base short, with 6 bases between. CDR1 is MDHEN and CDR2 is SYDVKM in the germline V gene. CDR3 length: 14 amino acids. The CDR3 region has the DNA TGTGCCAGCAGTTTGACGGGGAACACCGGGGAGCTGTTTTTT. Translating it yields CASSLTGNTGELFF.

CDR3: CASSPPGTSGSYEQYF. Here the CDR3 DNA reads TGTGCCAGCAGCCCCCCGGGGACTAGCGGTTCCTACGAGCAGTACTTC. The chain employs TRBV5-5 and TRBJ2-7; 11 bases align to TRBD2. The CDR3 runs 16 residues. The germline gives CDR1 SGHKS, CDR2 YYEKEE (reference sequence). J lost 1 base, V lost 4 bases, and 7 bases had no gene match.

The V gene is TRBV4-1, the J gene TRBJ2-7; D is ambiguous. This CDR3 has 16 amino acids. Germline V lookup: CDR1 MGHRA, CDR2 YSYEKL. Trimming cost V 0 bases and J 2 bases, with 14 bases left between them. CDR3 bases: TGCGCCAGCAGCCAAGATGCAACGGAGCCCACCTACGAGCAGTACTTC. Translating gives CASSQDATEPTYEQYF.

CDR3 residues: CASSYSRENEQFF. CDR3 nucleotides: TGTGCCAGCAGTTACTCGCGGGAGAATGAGCAGTTCTTC. The chain links TRBV6-5 to TRBJ2-1, with 7 bases identical to TRBD2. Germline V CDR1 and CDR2: MNHEY, SVGAGI. The CDR3 is 13 residues long. The V segment lost 0 bases and the J segment 7 bases; nucleotides outside the gene matches: 0.

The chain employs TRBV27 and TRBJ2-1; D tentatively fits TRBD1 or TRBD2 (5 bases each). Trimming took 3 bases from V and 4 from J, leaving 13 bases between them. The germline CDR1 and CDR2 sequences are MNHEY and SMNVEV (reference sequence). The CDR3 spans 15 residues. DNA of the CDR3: TGTGCCAGCAGTTTCGACAAGGGACCGTACAATGAGCAGTTCTTC. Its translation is CASSFDKGPYNEQFF.